This TCR beta chain was retrieved from a study of brain T cells in children with intractable seizures. Whole-study results and caveats: Clones missing pre-surgery may reflect undersampling of that blood sample.

Trimming took 8 bases from V and 0 from J; bases not matched to a gene: 13. CDR1 is LNHDA, CDR2 SQIVND, per germline (reference sequence). The CDR3 extends over 17 amino acids. The time point was: blood from clinic visit 5 months post-surgery; TSC patient then seizure free. Clones were sequenced by immunoSEQ multiplex PCR, and TCRdb holds only the in-frame ones, with some missing. The profile shows about 340,000 clones, approximately 93% of them singletons. Concerning this clone: The antigen is not known.

The sequencing used peripheral blood, collected roughly 5 months after surgery. The chain combines TRBV19 with TRBJ1-3, with 7 positions matching TRBD1. This clonotype was obtained from a boy under two years old with tuberous sclerosis and intractable seizures. The CDR3 here is CASSRTGLLSSGNTIYF. The CDR3 coding sequence is TGTGCCAGTTCCCGGACAGGCTTATTAAGCTCTGGAAACACCATATATTTT.